The clone carrying this T cell receptor beta chain is medium-sized in the sample. The data were obtained in a study of ipilimumab plus nivolumab after autologous stem cell transplantation. About the research overall: A median of about eight nivolumab and a few ipilimumab doses were given. The DLBCL cohort had primary refractory and relapsed disease, with 18-month progression-free survival of roughly 85% and 28%.

The data were produced by immunoSEQ multiplex PCR, yet TCRdb's version contains in-frame clones alone and is incomplete. The sample lists fewer than 85,000 clones, more than 80% seen once, with approximately 2.2% in the top ten. The CDR3 runs to 15 residues. Germline V gives CDR1 LNHDA, CDR2 SQIVND (reference sequence). The V gene lost 3 bases and the J gene lost 10 bases, with 16 bases spanning the gap. Ipilimumab, 1 mg/kg, started 14 to 28 days after autologous transplant. Patients got 3 mg/kg IV nivolumab weeks 1, 4, 7, 10, then biweekly through week 26. This chain uses TRBV19 with TRBJ1-6; D possibly corresponds to TRBD1 (6 bases). Here the sequenced sample was PBMCs, taken in a trial of ipilimumab plus nivolumab as post-transplant consolidation. The sequence derives from a male donor with diffuse large B-cell lymphoma. The DNA for the CDR3 is TGTGCCAGTAGTATGAGGGCAGGGGAACAATCACCCCTCCACTTT. Protein sequence: CASSMRAGEQSPLHF.